These 29 T cell receptor beta chains share one sample of origin, sequenced in a study of cytomegalovirus exposure and HLA in healthy donors. Researchers ran the PCR with 60 Vbeta and 13 Jbeta primers. TCRdb's copy holds only in-frame clones and misses some; the assay was immunoSEQ multiplex PCR. The sample consists of about 130,000 clones, more than 80% of them appearing once. The sample comprised PBMCs. The source is a woman aged 35 to 49 in good health and CMV-seropositive.

V is TRBV19 and J is TRBJ1-5, with 9 bases identical to TRBD1. The CDR3 loop spans 17 amino acids. Germline lookup yields CDR1 LNHDA and CDR2 SQIVND (reference sequence). The V segment lost 1 base and the J segment 0 bases; nucleotides outside the gene matches: 4. The CDR3 DNA is TGTGCCAGTAGTATAGGACAGGGGGTTTATAGCAATCAGCCCCAGCATTTT. It specifies CASSIGQGVYSNQPQHF.

The chain couples TRBV27 to TRBJ2-1; 9 nucleotides match TRBD2. The CDR3 spans 19 residues. CDR1 is MNHEY, CDR2 SMNVEV, per germline (reference sequence). V was clipped by 1 base and J by 0 bases; unmatched bases: 10. This CDR3 reads CASSLLASGNSYSYNEQFF. The CDR3 DNA sequence: TGTGCCAGCAGTTTATTGGCTAGCGGGAATAGCTACTCCTACAATGAGCAGTTCTTC.

V and J are TRBV7-9 and TRBJ1-2, with D perhaps matching TRBD1 (5 bases). Germline V gene sequence: CDR1 SEHNR, CDR2 FQNEAQ (reference sequence). V lost 1 base, J lost 5 bases, and 11 bases lay in between. The CDR3 is made up of 14 amino acids. For the CDR3, the DNA is TGTGCCAGCAGCTTAGACAGGAGCCTTTATGGCTACACCTTC. Its translation: CASSLDRSLYGYTF.

V and J are TRBV11-3 and TRBJ2-7; 10 bases are a match to TRBD1. Germline CDR1 reads SGHNT; CDR2 reads YENEEA. With V trimmed by 4 bases and J by 5 bases, 5 bases remained unmatched. The CDR3 contains 14 residues. CDR3 loop: CASSSRDRGDEQYF. CDR3 bases: TGTGCCAGCAGCTCCCGGGACAGGGGAGACGAGCAGTACTTC.

The chain is built from TRBV5-1 and TRBJ1-1; D is perhaps TRBD1 (6 bases). The CDR3 consists of 15 residues. Germline assignment: CDR1 SGHRS and CDR2 YFSETQ. Trimming stripped 1 base from V and 0 bases from J, with 10 bases between. The CDR3 DNA is TGCGCCAGCAGCTTGTCAGGGGCGCTGAACACTGAAGCTTTCTTT. Amino acid sequence: CASSLSGALNTEAFF.

This clone was seen only once. This chain connects TRBV5-1 to TRBJ1-1; 7 nucleotides align to TRBD1. The CDR3 has 16 residues. The germline V gene has CDR1 SGHRS and CDR2 YFSETQ. After removal of 4 bases from V and 1 base from J, the junction contained 10 bases not matched to a gene. The CDR3 DNA reads as TGCGCCAGCAGCAGAGACAGGGTATCACGGAACACTGAAGCTTTCTTT. Translation gives CASSRDRVSRNTEAFF. Full variable domain (remainder filled in from reference TRBV5-1 and TRBJ1-1): KAGVTQTPRYLIKTRGQQVTLSCSPISGHRSVSWYQQTPGQGLQFLFEYFSETQRNKGNFPGRFSGRQFSNSRSEMNVSTLELGDSALYLCASSRDRVSRNTEAFFGQGTRLTVV.

Written as DNA, the CDR3 is TGTGCCAGCAGCAGCCAGGGCGGCGGAAACACCATATATTTT. It yields the protein CASSSQGGGNTIYF. The chain couples TRBV6-6 to TRBJ1-3; D might be TRBD1 (5 bases). V lost 6 bases and J 4 bases, leaving 13 bases between the germline ends. Germline V gene lookup returns CDR1 MNHNY and CDR2 SVGAGI (reference sequence). The CDR3 extends over 14 amino acids.

The V gene is TRBV25-1, the J gene TRBJ2-6; D might be TRBD1 (5 bases). This CDR3 is 18 amino acids long. V lost 0 bases to trimming and J lost 0 bases, with 12 bases between them. In germline, CDR1 is MGHDK, CDR2 SYGVNS. In DNA, the CDR3 is TGTGCCAGCAGTGAATACGTTAACAGGACCTCTGGGGCCAACGTCCTGACTTTC. Translating it yields CASSEYVNRTSGANVLTF.

This clone was seen just once. V is TRBV18 and J is TRBJ1-1, with D perhaps TRBD1 (5 bases). Between the trimmed V and J ends, which lost 3 bases and 0 bases, there was a span of 11 bases. The CDR3 has 15 residues. CDR1 is KGHSH and CDR2 is LQKENI in the germline V gene. The CDR3 sequence is CASSPSLDMNTEAFF. CDR3 nucleotide sequence: TGTGCCAGCTCACCTTCTCTGGACATGAACACTGAAGCTTTCTTT.

The rearrangement joins TRBV28 to TRBJ1-2; 8 bases are shared with TRBD1. V lost 4 bases and J lost 7; bases outside the gene matches: 11. The CDR3 runs to 15 residues. Germline CDR1 is MDHEN and CDR2 is SYDVKM. Written as DNA, the CDR3 is TGTGCCAGCAGTTCCGGACAGGGCGTGTCTAGTGGCTACACCTTC. Protein sequence: CASSSGQGVSSGYTF.

The chain joins TRBV2 to TRBJ1-5; possible D gene TRBD1, 5 bases. Trimming pared 5 bases from V and 8 bases from J, leaving 13 bases between. This CDR3 region has 13 residues. Germline V gene lookup returns CDR1 SNHLY and CDR2 FYNNEI. CDR3 loop: CASSPVGGEPQHF. The CDR3 DNA is TGTGCCAGCAGTCCCGTGGGAGGGGAGCCCCAGCATTTT.

The chain combines TRBV20-1 with TRBJ1-2; 8 bases match TRBD1. Germline trimming cut 6 bases from V and 8 bases from J; bases unmatched to any gene: 5. Germline CDR1 DFQATT, CDR2 SNEGSKA (reference sequence). The CDR3 length is 11 residues. For the CDR3, the DNA is TGCAGTGCCTGGACAGGGAGGGGCTACACCTTC. This encodes CSAWTGRGYTF.

The genes are TRBV30 and TRBJ1-4; TRBD1 matches at 7 bases. The CDR3 consists of 15 residues. The junction had 12 bases not matched to a gene; V was cut back by 4 bases and J by 7 bases. Germline values: CDR1 GTSNPN, CDR2 SVGIG (reference sequence). The CDR3 DNA follows: TGTGCCTGGACCCAAAAGAGCAGGGGGGTTGAAAAACTGTTTTTT. It is translated as CAWTQKSRGVEKLFF. The variable domain in full, completed from reference TRBV30 and TRBJ1-4, reads SQTIHQWPATLVQPVGSPLSLECTVEGTSNPNLYWYRQAAGRGLQLLFYSVGIGQISSEVPQNLSASRPQDRQFILSSKKLLLSDSGFYLCAWTQKSRGVEKLFFGSGTQLSVL.

CDR3 sequence (DNA): TGTGCCAGTCGGCTGTTAGGGGCTGGCACTGAAGCTTTCTTT. It specifies CASRLLGAGTEAFF. The rearrangement joins TRBV19 to TRBJ1-1, with TRBD1 as a possible D gene (5 bases). CDR1 is LNHDA and CDR2 is SQIVND in the germline V gene (reference sequence). V lost 8 bases and J lost 4, with 17 bases in between. The CDR3 is made up of 14 amino acids.

The V and J genes are TRBV5-1 and TRBJ2-2, with no clear D. Deletions cut 0 bases from V and 6 bases from J, with 9 bases between. This CDR3 has 14 residues. Germline-derived CDR1 and CDR2 are SGHRS and YFSETQ. The CDR3 here is CASSLAPGPGELFF. As DNA, the CDR3 is TGCGCCAGCAGCTTGGCCCCGGGTCCCGGGGAGCTGTTTTTT.

The genes are TRBV10-2 and TRBJ1-2; D is ambiguous. Trimming removed 4 bases at V and 0 bases at J, with 9 bases between. The CDR3 totals 14 residues. Germline CDR1 and CDR2: WSHSY and SAAADI. CDR3 sequence reads: CASSGGRTNYGYTF. DNA for the CDR3: TGCGCCAGCAGTGGTGGCAGAACTAACTATGGCTACACCTTC.

The chain joins TRBV28 to TRBJ2-6, with 7 bases aligning to TRBD1. Germline V gene lookup returns CDR1 MDHEN and CDR2 SYDVKM. This CDR3 has 16 residues. V shed 4 bases, J shed 0 bases, and the junction held 3 bases outside the gene matches. The CDR3 sequence: CASSSTGVSGANVLTF. The DNA of the CDR3 is TGTGCCAGCAGTTCTACAGGGGTCTCTGGGGCCAACGTCCTGACTTTC.

The chain uses TRBV11-2 and TRBJ1-1; D unresolved. CDR3 length equals 13 residues. Between the trimmed V and J ends, which lost 7 bases and 4 bases, there was a span of 13 bases. CDR1 and CDR2 from the germline V gene are SGHAT and FQNNGV. The CDR3 sequence is CASNRHEGTEAFF. The DNA for the CDR3 is TGTGCCAGCAACCGACACGAGGGCACTGAAGCTTTCTTT.

The chain uses TRBV10-1 and TRBJ1-1; 10 bases are shared with TRBD1. The CDR3 has 13 residues. Germline trimming cut 9 bases from V and 2 bases from J; bases unmatched to any gene: 3. Germline V lookup: CDR1 WNHNN, CDR2 SYGVQD (reference sequence). CDR3 sequence: CASGQGGNTEAFF. Written as DNA, the CDR3 is TGCGCCAGTGGACAGGGGGGAAACACTGAAGCTTTCTTT.

The CDR3 sequence is CASSLDTGGNQPQHF. CDR3 DNA sequence: TGTGCCAGCAGCTTAGATACCGGTGGCAATCAGCCCCAGCATTTT. The chain has TRBV11-2 and TRBJ1-5, with D unresolved. Trimming removed 0 bases at V and 2 bases at J, with 8 bases between. The length of the CDR3 is 15 residues. Germline V gives CDR1 SGHAT, CDR2 FQNNGV.

V is TRBV2 and J is TRBJ1-5; D is possibly TRBD1 (5 bases). V was shortened by 8 bases and J by 2 bases, with 13 bases between the two germline ends. The CDR3 is made up of 14 amino acids. Germline lookup yields CDR1 SNHLY and CDR2 FYNNEI. CDR3 sequence: CASGVLGGNQPQHF. Here the CDR3 DNA reads TGTGCCAGCGGCGTCTTAGGGGGCAATCAGCCCCAGCATTTT.

V is TRBV4-1 and J is TRBJ1-2, with 7 nucleotides matching TRBD1. The V segment lost 3 bases and the J segment 6 bases; nucleotides outside the gene matches: 13. The germline CDR1 and CDR2 sequences are MGHRA and YSYEKL. CDR3 length: 16 amino acids. CDR3 amino acids: CASSHPGQNLLDGYTF. As DNA, the CDR3 is TGCGCCAGCAGCCACCCGGGACAGAATCTTTTGGATGGCTACACCTTC.

The CDR3 region has the DNA TGTGCCAGCAGCTTAGAAGGGACAGGGAACACCGGGGAGCTGTTTTTT. Amino acids: CASSLEGTGNTGELFF. The V and J genes are TRBV7-3 and TRBJ2-2, with 8 bases lining up with TRBD1. The germline V gene has CDR1 SGHTA and CDR2 FQGTGA. This CDR3 has 16 amino acids. Trimming removed 2 bases from V and 1 base from J; junction bases left unmatched: 3.

V and J are TRBV30 and TRBJ2-3; no clear D. The CDR3 is 9 residues long. Germline CDR1 GTSNPN, CDR2 SVGIG (reference sequence). V lost 8 bases to trimming and J lost 5 bases, with 5 bases between them. The CDR3 coding sequence is TGTGCCACAATAGATACGCAGTATTTT. This sequence encodes CATIDTQYF.

V gene TRBV6-6 combines with J gene TRBJ1-5, with D possibly TRBD1 on 5 matching bases. CDR3 length: 13 residues. Germline V CDR1 and CDR2: MNHNY, SVGAGI (reference sequence). Trimming pared 7 bases from V and 4 bases from J, leaving 11 bases between. The CDR3 sequence: CASTGIGNQPQHF. The CDR3 DNA sequence: TGTGCCAGCACAGGGATCGGTAATCAGCCCCAGCATTTT.

A note on this clone: This specimen includes other DNA sequences encoding the same CDR3. The chain is built from TRBV5-1 and TRBJ2-1, with 14 nucleotides matching TRBD2. V trimming: 4 bases; J trimming: 6 bases; junction bases outside the gene matches: 3. This CDR3 spans 15 amino acids. Germline V lookup: CDR1 SGHRS, CDR2 YFSETQ. CDR3 coding DNA: TGCGCCAGCAGCCCGGGACTAGCGGGGGTCAATGAGCAGTTCTTC. Translating gives CASSPGLAGVNEQFF. The full variable domain, rest sourced from reference TRBV5-1 and TRBJ2-1, is KAGVTQTPRYLIKTRGQQVTLSCSPISGHRSVSWYQQTPGQGLQFLFEYFSETQRNKGNFPGRFSGRQFSNSRSEMNVSTLELGDSALYLCASSPGLAGVNEQFFGPGTRLTVL.

The CDR3 nucleotides are TGTGCCAGTAATCGACAGGGGCGAAGTGGCTACACCTTC. It specifies CASNRQGRSGYTF. The J gene is TRBJ1-2, the V gene TRBV19, with 8 nucleotides matching TRBD1. CDR1 and CDR2 from the germline V gene are LNHDA and SQIVND (reference sequence). With 7 bases clipped from V and 7 bases from J, the junction kept 8 bases outside the gene matches. The CDR3 runs to 13 residues.

V usage is TRBV5-1 and J usage is TRBJ2-4; D call uncertain. V dropped 2 bases and J dropped 2 bases, with 8 bases sitting between them. The germline gives CDR1 SGHRS, CDR2 YFSETQ. The CDR3 sequence is 14 residues long. In DNA form, the CDR3 reads TGCGCCAGCAGCTTAACTTTTACCAAAAACATTCAGTACTTC. Its translation: CASSLTFTKNIQYF. Filled out from reference TRBV5-1 and TRBJ2-4, the complete variable domain reads KAGVTQTPRYLIKTRGQQVTLSCSPISGHRSVSWYQQTPGQGLQFLFEYFSETQRNKGNFPGRFSGRQFSNSRSEMNVSTLELGDSALYLCASSLTFTKNIQYFGAGTRLSVL.

The rearrangement joins TRBV5-4 to TRBJ2-3; D is perhaps TRBD2 (5 bases). Germline V gene data show CDR1 as SGHNT and CDR2 as YYREEE (reference sequence). V lost 3 bases to trimming and J lost 6 bases, with 11 bases between them. The CDR3 totals 13 residues. CDR3 nucleotide sequence: TGTGCCAGCAGCTCCGGGATATCGGATACGCAGTATTTT. This encodes CASSSGISDTQYF. Variable domain in full (rest from reference TRBV5-4 and TRBJ2-3): ETGVTQSPTHLIKTRGQQVTLRCSSQSGHNTVSWYQQALGQGPQFIFQYYREEENGRGNFPPRFSGLQFPNYSSELNVNALELDDSALYLCASSSGISDTQYFGPGTRLTVL.